This entry lists 20 T cell receptor beta chains sequenced from one sample in a study of monozygotic twins with cystic fibrosis. Here immunoSEQ multiplex PCR was the method, and the copy in TCRdb shows in-frame clones only, minus some. Among about 25,000 clones, 90% were seen once, and the ten largest hold around 0.56%. Sequencing was performed on blood. All receptors derive from a girl aged 2 to 9 with cystic fibrosis.

The V call is TRBV7-8, the J call TRBJ1-5, with D uncertain. Trimming took off 5 bases at V and 0 bases at J, with 14 bases between the two ends. CDR1 SGHVS and CDR2 FQNEAQ come from the germline V gene. The CDR3 covers 16 residues. The CDR3 nucleotides are TGTGCCAGCAGCACTACAGCGAGAGGTAGCAATCAGCCCCAGCATTTT. Translation gives CASSTTARGSNQPQHF. The whole variable domain, remainder taken from reference TRBV7-8 and TRBJ1-5, is GAGVSQSPRYKVAKRGQDVALRCDPISGHVSLFWYQQALGQGPEFLTYFQNEAQLDKSGLPSDRFFAERPEGSVSTLKIQRTQQEDSAVYLCASSTTARGSNQPQHFGDGTRLSIL.

This chain connects TRBV5-1 to TRBJ2-1; 7 nucleotides match TRBD1. The junction had 5 bases not matched to a gene; V was cut back by 2 bases and J by 3 bases. CDR3 length: 15 residues. Per germline, CDR1 SGHRS and CDR2 YFSETQ. This CDR3 is CASSFSGQIYNEQFF. CDR3 bases: TGCGCCAGCAGCTTTTCGGGACAGATCTACAATGAGCAGTTCTTC. Drawing the rest from reference TRBV5-1 and TRBJ2-1, the complete variable domain is KAGVTQTPRYLIKTRGQQVTLSCSPISGHRSVSWYQQTPGQGLQFLFEYFSETQRNKGNFPGRFSGRQFSNSRSEMNVSTLELGDSALYLCASSFSGQIYNEQFFGPGTRLTVL.

CDR3 coding DNA: TGTGCCAGCAGCAAAGAAGGGGGGAACGAGCAGTACTTC. Residues: CASSKEGGNEQYF. The chain combines TRBV21-1 with TRBJ1-2. The DNA end lines up better with TRBJ2-7; the J call may be wrong. TRBV21-1 represents a pseudogene. The CDR3 totals 13 residues.

This clone showed up just once. The V gene is TRBV5-4, the J gene TRBJ2-5, with 11 bases identical to TRBD2. V shed 4 bases and J 2 bases; nucleotides not matched to a gene: 7. CDR1 and CDR2 from the germline V gene are SGHNT and YYREEE (reference sequence). The CDR3 has 16 amino acids. DNA for the CDR3: TGTGCCAGCAGCCAGGTGGGACTAGCGGATCAAGAGACCCAGTACTTC. Translated, it gives CASSQVGLADQETQYF.

This clone was seen a single time. The chain links TRBV7-9 to TRBJ2-1; the match to TRBD2 covers 7 bases. V was clipped by 5 bases and J by 5 bases; unmatched bases: 9. The germline V gene encodes CDR1 SEHNR and CDR2 FQNEAQ (reference sequence). This CDR3 comprises 15 residues. CDR3: CASSRGLPGNNEQFF. The CDR3 region has the DNA TGTGCCAGCAGCCGGGGACTACCCGGAAACAATGAGCAGTTCTTC.

The chain couples TRBV29-1 to TRBJ2-1, with 10 bases matching TRBD2. The CDR3 is 14 amino acids. The junction had 4 bases not matched to a gene; V was cut back by 4 bases and J by 4 bases. CDR1 and CDR2 from the germline V gene are SQVTM and ANQGSEA. Here the CDR3 DNA reads TGCAGCGTTGGAGCGGGGGGGTTGTACAATGAGCAGTTCTTC. As protein: CSVGAGGLYNEQFF.

The chain recombines TRBV7-8 with TRBJ2-1; 8 bases are a match to TRBD1. The CDR3 runs 15 residues. Germline V gene lookup returns CDR1 SGHVS and CDR2 FQNEAQ. Germline trimming cut 5 bases from V and 6 bases from J; bases unmatched to any gene: 9. CDR3 nucleotide sequence: TGTGCCAGCAGCAAGTGGACAGGGACGAGCAATGAGCAGTTCTTC. Its protein product is CASSKWTGTSNEQFF.

CDR3 sequence reads: CASSLPGTGANTGELFF. The CDR3 DNA follows: TGTGCCAGCAGCTTACCCGGGACAGGGGCGAACACCGGGGAGCTGTTTTTT. The chain carries TRBV7-2 and TRBJ2-2; TRBD1 matches at 10 bases. Germline values: CDR1 SGHTA, CDR2 FQGNSA. The CDR3 spans 17 residues. The ends lost 2 bases at V and 0 bases at J; junction bases unmatched: 3.

V usage is TRBV7-4 and J usage is TRBJ2-5; 7 bases match TRBD2. Unmatched junction bases numbered 8, after V lost 6 bases and J lost 1 base. CDR3 length equals 15 residues. The germline CDR1 and CDR2 sequences are SGHVT and SQSDAQ. The CDR3: CASRAWRGIQETQYF. In DNA, the CDR3 is TGTGCCAGCAGAGCTTGGCGGGGGATCCAAGAGACCCAGTACTTC. Together with reference TRBV7-4 and TRBJ2-5, the CDR3 gives the full variable domain: GAGVSQSPRYKVAKRGRDVALRCDSISGHVTLYWYRQTLGQGSEVLTYSQSDAQRDKSGRPSGRFSAERPERSVSTLKIQRTEQGDSAVYLCASRAWRGIQETQYFGPGTRLLVL.

The chain is built from TRBV6-5 and TRBJ2-7, with 11 bases identical to TRBD2. Trimming removed 3 bases from V and 6 bases from J; junction bases left unmatched: 10. Germline V gives CDR1 MNHEY, CDR2 SVGAGI. The CDR3 is 16 amino acids. The CDR3 sequence is CASSYTASGGRFEQYF. As DNA, the CDR3 is TGTGCCAGCAGTTATACTGCTAGCGGGGGGCGGTTCGAGCAGTACTTC.

V is TRBV7-6 and J is TRBJ2-7; perhaps D is TRBD1 or TRBD2 (5 bases each). Looked up from germline, CDR1 is SGHVS and CDR2 is FNYEAQ. The V end lost 1 base, the J end lost 4 bases, and 14 bases lay between the germline ends. The CDR3 loop spans 15 amino acids. The CDR3 protein is CASSLEQGAGYEQYF. In DNA form, the CDR3 reads TGTGCCAGCAGCTTAGAGCAAGGGGCGGGTTACGAGCAGTACTTC.

The rearrangement joins TRBV9 to TRBJ2-1; the D gene is possibly TRBD1 (5 bases). The germline V and J ends were trimmed by 4 bases and 8 bases, with 16 bases remaining between them. Per the germline V gene, CDR1 is SGDLS and CDR2 is YYNGEE. This CDR3 contains 14 residues. Written as DNA, the CDR3 is TGTGCCAGCAGCACCCAGTCCAGGGTCGATGAGCAGTTCTTC. This gives the protein CASSTQSRVDEQFF.

V gene TRBV29-1 combines with J gene TRBJ2-4, with TRBD1 matching over 9 bases. Germline CDR1 SQVTM, CDR2 ANQGSEA. With V trimmed by 0 bases and J by 2 bases, 8 bases remained unmatched. CDR3 length: 17 residues. CDR3 amino acids: CSVEDWDRVRSKNIQYF. CDR3 nucleotide sequence: TGCAGCGTTGAAGACTGGGACAGGGTGAGATCCAAAAACATTCAGTACTTC.

The chain combines TRBV5-8 with TRBJ1-5; 8 bases fit TRBD1. The CDR3 extends over 14 amino acids. CDR1 is SGHTS, CDR2 YDEGEE, per germline. V gave up 4 bases and J gave up 6 bases; unmatched junction bases: 6. In DNA form, the CDR3 reads TGTGCCAGCAGCCCTCGACAGGGGCGTCAGCCCCAGCATTTT. This gives the protein CASSPRQGRQPQHF.

The chain links TRBV29-1 to TRBJ1-1; a weak D match, TRBD1 (5 bases). Trimming removed 7 bases from V and 2 bases from J, with 14 bases in between. CDR1 is SQVTM, CDR2 ANQGSEA, per germline. CDR3 length: 13 residues. CDR3 region: CSASPGLNTEAFF. DNA of the CDR3: TGCAGCGCCTCTCCGGGACTTAACACTGAAGCTTTCTTT.

The V and J genes are TRBV15 and TRBJ1-2; possibly TRBD1 for D (5 bases). CDR1 LNHNV and CDR2 YYDKDF come from the germline V gene (reference sequence). The CDR3 spans 14 residues. The V and J ends lost 0 bases and 5 bases respectively, with 10 bases between them. Here the CDR3 DNA reads TGTGCCACCAGCAGAGACAGGGAATATTATGGCTACACCTTC. Translating it yields CATSRDREYYGYTF.

The table lists this clone with a count of one. The chain's CDR3 is CASSLRVQGRKTYNEQFF. For the CDR3, the DNA is TGTGCCAGCAGCTTGAGGGTCCAGGGTAGGAAAACATACAATGAGCAGTTCTTC. This sequence joins TRBV5-6 and TRBJ2-1; D possibly corresponds to TRBD1 (5 bases). The CDR3 consists of 18 residues. Germline CDR1 reads SGHDT; CDR2 reads YYEEEE. Deletions cut 1 base from V and 4 bases from J, with 21 bases between.

This sequence joins TRBV27 and TRBJ1-2; the match to TRBD1 covers 10 bases. The CDR3 contains 16 residues. Unmatched junction bases numbered 9, after V lost 2 bases and J lost 6 bases. Per germline, CDR1 MNHEY and CDR2 SMNVEV (reference sequence). DNA of the CDR3: TGTGCCAGCAGTTTAAGGTCCGGGGACAGGGGCAATGGCTACACCTTC. The encoded protein is CASSLRSGDRGNGYTF.

This clone was counted a single time. The chain combines TRBV23-1 with TRBJ1-2, with TRBD1 matching over 7 bases. TRBV23-1 carries the ORF label, with uncertain function. The CDR3 totals 12 residues. V shed 7 bases, J shed 14 bases, and the junction held 13 bases outside the gene matches. CDR3 loop: CASILIRDSTTF. In DNA form, the CDR3 reads TGCGCCAGCATCTTGATTAGGGACAGTACGACCTTC.

DNA for the CDR3: TGTGCCAGCAGTGAAGGTGGGACAGGGTCCTACGAGCAGTACTTC. Translating gives CASSEGGTGSYEQYF. The V and J genes are TRBV6-1 and TRBJ2-5; 9 nucleotides line up with TRBD1. The DNA end is more similar to TRBJ2-7, so the J call may be wrong. This CDR3 has 15 amino acids. The germline gives CDR1 MNHNS, CDR2 SASEGT.